This T cell receptor beta chain came from a study of blood T cells in healthy people across ages. V was trimmed by 6 bases and J by 2 bases, leaving 17 bases between them. From germline, CDR1 is DFQATT and CDR2 SNEGSKA (reference sequence). CDR3 length: 14 residues. Notes on the study in general: Older individuals had lower TCR beta diversity per million T cells (the decline was roughly linear).

A sample-barcoded 5' primer and a J-beta primer mix were used in a second PCR of about 6 to 12 cycles. TCRdb redid the calling of the 5' RACE reads with MiXCR, one entry per CDR3 protein. The sample contains more than 1,400,000 distinct CDR3 sequences, 42% of which appear only once. This clonotype has just a few counts. The antigen remains unidentified. Specimen: blood. V usage is TRBV20-1 and J usage is TRBJ2-7; D remains unclear. This TCR was sampled from a woman in her late teens or twenties in good health. CDR3 DNA: TGCAGTGCGGCCATATCCGGTGGAACCTACGAGCAGTACTTC. This codes for CSAAISGGTYEQYF.